This paragraph covers one T cell receptor (beta chain) sequence. The sample belongs to a study of Ad26.COV2.S vaccination and SARS-CoV-2 variants. Per germline, CDR1 SQVTM and CDR2 ANQGSEA. Trimming at V came to 5 bases and at J to 5 bases, leaving 9 bases not matched to a gene. This CDR3 is built from 15 residues. Documented treatment: some 20 received Ad26.COV2.S at low or high dose, single or two shots; 5 received placebo; per-sample allocation not given. The samples date from day 63 after the first vaccine or placebo injection. Here immunoSEQ multiplex PCR was the method, and the copy in TCRdb shows in-frame clones only, minus some. The data show about 410,000 clones, over 75% seen once.

This specimen was peripheral blood, taken in a trial of Ad26.COV2.S vaccine versus placebo. V usage is TRBV29-1 and J usage is TRBJ2-3; 11 nucleotides agree with TRBD2. The clonotype comes from a person aged 18 to 65 who received the Ad26.COV2.S COVID-19 vaccine or a placebo. Here the CDR3 reads CSVLAGGPPRDTQYF. The CDR3 DNA reads TGCAGCGTTTTAGCGGGAGGGCCTCCAAGAGATACGCAGTATTTT.